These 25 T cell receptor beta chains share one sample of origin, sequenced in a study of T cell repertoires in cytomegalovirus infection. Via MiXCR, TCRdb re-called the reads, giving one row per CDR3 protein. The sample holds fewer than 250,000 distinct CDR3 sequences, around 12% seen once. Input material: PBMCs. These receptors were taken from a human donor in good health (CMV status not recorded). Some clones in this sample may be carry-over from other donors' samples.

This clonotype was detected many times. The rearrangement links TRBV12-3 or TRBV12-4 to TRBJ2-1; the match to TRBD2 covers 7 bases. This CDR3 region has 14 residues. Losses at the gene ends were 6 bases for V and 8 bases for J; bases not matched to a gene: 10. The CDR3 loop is CASSRPGGGDEQFF. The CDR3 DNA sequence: TGTGCCAGCAGCCGCCCGGGAGGAGGGGATGAGCAGTTCTTC.

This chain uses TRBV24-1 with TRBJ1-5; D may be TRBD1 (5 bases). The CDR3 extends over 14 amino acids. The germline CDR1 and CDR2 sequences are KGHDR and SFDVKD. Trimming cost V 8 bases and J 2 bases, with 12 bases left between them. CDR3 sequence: CATIGTPGNQPQHF. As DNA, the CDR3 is TGTGCCACCATTGGGACTCCCGGCAATCAGCCCCAGCATTTT.

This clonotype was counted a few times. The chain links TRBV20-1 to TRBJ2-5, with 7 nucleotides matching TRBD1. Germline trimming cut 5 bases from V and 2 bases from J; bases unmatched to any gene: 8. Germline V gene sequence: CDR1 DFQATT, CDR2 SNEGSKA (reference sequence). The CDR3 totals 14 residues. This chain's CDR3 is CSASLGQDQETQYF. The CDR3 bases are TGCAGTGCTTCCCTAGGACAGGATCAAGAGACCCAGTACTTC.

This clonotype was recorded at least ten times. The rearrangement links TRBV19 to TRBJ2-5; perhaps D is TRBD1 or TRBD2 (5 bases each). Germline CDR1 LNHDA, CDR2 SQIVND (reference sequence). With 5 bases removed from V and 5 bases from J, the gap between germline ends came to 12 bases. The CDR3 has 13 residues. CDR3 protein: CASSASREETQYF. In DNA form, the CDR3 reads TGTGCCAGTAGTGCGTCCAGGGAGGAGACCCAGTACTTC.

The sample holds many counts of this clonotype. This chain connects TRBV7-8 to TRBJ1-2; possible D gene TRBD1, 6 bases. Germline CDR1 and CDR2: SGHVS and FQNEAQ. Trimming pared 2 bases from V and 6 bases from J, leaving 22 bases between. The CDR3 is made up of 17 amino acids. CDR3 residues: CASSLRPSSTGTHGYTF. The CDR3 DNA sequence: TGTGCCAGCAGCTTACGCCCATCTTCTACAGGGACCCATGGCTACACCTTC.

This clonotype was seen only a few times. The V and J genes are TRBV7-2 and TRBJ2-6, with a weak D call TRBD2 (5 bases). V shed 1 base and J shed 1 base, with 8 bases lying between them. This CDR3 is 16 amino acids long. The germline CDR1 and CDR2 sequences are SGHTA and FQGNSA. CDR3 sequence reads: CASSLVGKSGANVLTF. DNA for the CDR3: TGTGCCAGCAGCTTAGTCGGGAAGTCTGGGGCCAACGTCCTGACTTTC.

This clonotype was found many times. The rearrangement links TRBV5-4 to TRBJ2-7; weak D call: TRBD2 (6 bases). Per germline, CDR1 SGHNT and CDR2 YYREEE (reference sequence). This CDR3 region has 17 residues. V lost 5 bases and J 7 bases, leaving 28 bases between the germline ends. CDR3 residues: CASSPPPDGTRGKEQYF. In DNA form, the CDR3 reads TGTGCCAGCAGTCCCCCCCCAGACGGGACCCGGGGGAAGGAGCAGTACTTC.

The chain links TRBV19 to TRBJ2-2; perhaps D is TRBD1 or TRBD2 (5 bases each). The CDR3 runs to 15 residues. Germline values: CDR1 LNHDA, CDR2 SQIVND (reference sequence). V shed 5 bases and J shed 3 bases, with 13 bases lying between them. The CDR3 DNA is TGTGCCAGTAGTGGGGGTCCGTCTCACACCGGGGAGCTGTTTTTT. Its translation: CASSGGPSHTGELFF. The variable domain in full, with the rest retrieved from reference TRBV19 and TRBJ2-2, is DGGITQSPKYLFRKEGQNVTLSCEQNLNHDAMYWYRQDPGQGLRLIYYSQIVNDFQKGDIAEGYSVSREKKESFPLTVTSAQKNPTAFYLCASSGGPSHTGELFFGEGSRLTVL.

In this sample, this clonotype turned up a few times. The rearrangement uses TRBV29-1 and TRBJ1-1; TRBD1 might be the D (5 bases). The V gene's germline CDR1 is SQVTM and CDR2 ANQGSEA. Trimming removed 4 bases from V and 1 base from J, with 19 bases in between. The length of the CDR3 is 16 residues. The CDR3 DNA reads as TGCAGCGTTGTAAGGGTTCCGGGGGGAAAGAACACTGAAGCTTTCTTT. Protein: CSVVRVPGGKNTEAFF.

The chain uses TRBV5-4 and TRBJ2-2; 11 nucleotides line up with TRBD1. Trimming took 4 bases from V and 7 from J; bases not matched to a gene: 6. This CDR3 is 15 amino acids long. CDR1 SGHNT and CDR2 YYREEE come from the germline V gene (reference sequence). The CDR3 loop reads CASSRGQGEVGELFF. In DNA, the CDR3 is TGTGCCAGCAGCCGGGGACAGGGGGAAGTCGGGGAGCTGTTTTTT.

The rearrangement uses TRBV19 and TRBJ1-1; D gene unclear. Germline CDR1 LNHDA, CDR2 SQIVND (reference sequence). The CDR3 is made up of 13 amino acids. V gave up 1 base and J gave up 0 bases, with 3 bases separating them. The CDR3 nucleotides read TGTGCCAGTAGTATAGCTGTGAACACTGAAGCTTTCTTT. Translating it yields CASSIAVNTEAFF.

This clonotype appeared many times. This CDR3 reads CASSPRTSGSTDTQYF. The CDR3 DNA reads as TGTGCCAGCAGCCCCCGGACTAGCGGGAGCACAGATACGCAGTATTTT. The chain uses TRBV11-3 and TRBJ2-3, with TRBD2 matching 11 bases. Germline CDR1 SGHNT, CDR2 YENEEA. The CDR3 loop spans 16 amino acids. V dropped 5 bases and J dropped 0; count of bases not matched to a gene: 4.

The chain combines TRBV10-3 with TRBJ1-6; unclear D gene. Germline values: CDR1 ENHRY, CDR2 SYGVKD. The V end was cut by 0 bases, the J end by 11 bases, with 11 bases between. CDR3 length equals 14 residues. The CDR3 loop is CAISESSGEAPLHF. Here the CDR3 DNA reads TGTGCCATCAGTGAGTCCAGCGGGGAGGCACCCCTCCACTTT.

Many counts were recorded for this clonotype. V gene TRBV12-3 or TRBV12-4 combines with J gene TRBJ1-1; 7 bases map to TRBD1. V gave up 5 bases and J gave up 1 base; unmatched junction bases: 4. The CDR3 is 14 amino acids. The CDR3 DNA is TGTGCCAGCAGTCAAACAGGGGCGAACACTGAAGCTTTCTTT. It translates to CASSQTGANTEAFF.

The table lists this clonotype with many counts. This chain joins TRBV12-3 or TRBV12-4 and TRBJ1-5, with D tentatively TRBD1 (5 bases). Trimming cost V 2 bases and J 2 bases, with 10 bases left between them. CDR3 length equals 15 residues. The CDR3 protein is CASSLQGGGNQPQHF. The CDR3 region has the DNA TGTGCCAGCAGTTTACAGGGAGGCGGCAATCAGCCCCAGCATTTT.

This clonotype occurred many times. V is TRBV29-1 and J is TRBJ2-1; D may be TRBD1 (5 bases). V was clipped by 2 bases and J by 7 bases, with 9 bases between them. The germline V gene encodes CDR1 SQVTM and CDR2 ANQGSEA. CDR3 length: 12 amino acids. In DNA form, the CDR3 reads TGCAGCGTTGAAACACAGGTTAATGAGCAGTTCTTC. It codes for CSVETQVNEQFF.

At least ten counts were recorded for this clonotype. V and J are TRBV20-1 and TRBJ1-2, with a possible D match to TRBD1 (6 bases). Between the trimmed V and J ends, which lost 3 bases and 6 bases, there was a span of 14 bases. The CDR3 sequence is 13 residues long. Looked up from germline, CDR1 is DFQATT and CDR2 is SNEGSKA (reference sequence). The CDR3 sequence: CSARGARGDGYTF. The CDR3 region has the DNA TGCAGTGCTAGGGGGGCCAGGGGAGATGGCTACACCTTC.

Here the CDR3 DNA reads TGTGCCAGCAGCTTGAGGGGGCTCCTAGTTGCAACTAATGAAAAACTGTTTTTT. This translates into CASSLRGLLVATNEKLFF. The rearrangement joins TRBV5-5 to TRBJ1-4; 7 bases match TRBD1. Trimming removed 1 base from V and 0 bases from J; junction bases left unmatched: 9. The germline CDR1 and CDR2 sequences are SGHKS and YYEKEE (reference sequence). This CDR3 contains 18 residues.

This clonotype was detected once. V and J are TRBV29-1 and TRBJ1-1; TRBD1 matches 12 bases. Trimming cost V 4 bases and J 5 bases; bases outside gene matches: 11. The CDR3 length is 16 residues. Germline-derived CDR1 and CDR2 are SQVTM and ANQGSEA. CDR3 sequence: CSVVTGTGGLRTEAFF. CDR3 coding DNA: TGCAGCGTTGTAACCGGGACAGGGGGCTTGAGGACTGAAGCTTTCTTT.

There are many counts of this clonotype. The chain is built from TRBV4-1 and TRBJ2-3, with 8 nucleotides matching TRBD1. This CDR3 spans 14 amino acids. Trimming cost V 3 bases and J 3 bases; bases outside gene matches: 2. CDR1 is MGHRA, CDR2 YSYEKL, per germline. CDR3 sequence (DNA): TGCGCCAGCAGCCACTGGACAGGGACAGATACGCAGTATTTT. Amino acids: CASSHWTGTDTQYF.

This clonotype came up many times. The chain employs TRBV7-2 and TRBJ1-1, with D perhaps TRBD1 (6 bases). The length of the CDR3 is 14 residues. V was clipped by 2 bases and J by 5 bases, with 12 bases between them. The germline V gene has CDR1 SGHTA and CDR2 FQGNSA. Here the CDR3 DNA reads TGTGCCAGCAGCTTAAGGTCAGGGGTGACTGAAGCTTTCTTT. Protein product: CASSLRSGVTEAFF.

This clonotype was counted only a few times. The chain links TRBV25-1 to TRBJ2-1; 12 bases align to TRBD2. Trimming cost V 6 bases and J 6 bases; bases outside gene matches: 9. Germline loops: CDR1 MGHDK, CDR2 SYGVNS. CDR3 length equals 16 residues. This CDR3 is CASSFLAGGNPNEQFF. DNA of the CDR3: TGTGCCAGCAGCTTCCTAGCGGGAGGGAATCCCAATGAGCAGTTCTTC.

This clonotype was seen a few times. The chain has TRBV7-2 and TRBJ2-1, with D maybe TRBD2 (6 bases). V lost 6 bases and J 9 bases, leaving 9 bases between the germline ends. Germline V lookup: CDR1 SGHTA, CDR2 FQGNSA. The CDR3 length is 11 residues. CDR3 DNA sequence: TGTGCCAGCAGGGAGGGGATTGAGCAGTTCTTC. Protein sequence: CASREGIEQFF.

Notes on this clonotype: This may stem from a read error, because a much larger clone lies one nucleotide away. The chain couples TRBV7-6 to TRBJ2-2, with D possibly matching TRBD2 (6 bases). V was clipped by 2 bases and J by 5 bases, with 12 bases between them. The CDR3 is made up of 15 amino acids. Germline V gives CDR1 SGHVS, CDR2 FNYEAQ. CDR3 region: CASSLTRRETGELFF. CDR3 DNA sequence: TGTGCCAGCAGCTTAACGAGGAGGGAAACCGGGGAGCTGTTTTTT. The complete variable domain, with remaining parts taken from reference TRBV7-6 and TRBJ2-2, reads GAGVSQSPRYKVTKRGQDVALRCDPISGHVSLYWYRQALGQGPEFLTYFNYEAQQDKSGLPNDRFSAERPEGSISTLTIQRTEQRDSAMYRCASSLTRRETGELFFGEGSRLTVL.

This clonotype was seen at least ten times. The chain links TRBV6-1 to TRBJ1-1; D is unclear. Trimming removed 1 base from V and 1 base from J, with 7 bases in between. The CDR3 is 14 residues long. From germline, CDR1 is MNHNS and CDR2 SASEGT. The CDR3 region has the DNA TGTGCCAGCAGTGAAGGGGCAGGGAACACTGAAGCTTTCTTT. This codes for CASSEGAGNTEAFF.